Following are 28 T cell receptor beta chains from one sample sequenced in a study of T cell changes during pregnancy in multiple sclerosis. The data were produced by immunoSEQ multiplex PCR, yet TCRdb's version contains in-frame clones alone and is incomplete. The data hold tens of thousands of clones, with roughly 92% observed a single time. Specimen: peripheral blood, collected in the second trimester of pregnancy. Receptor source: a female donor with multiple sclerosis, enrolled in a pregnancy study.

The chain joins TRBV5-4 to TRBJ2-3; no firm D call. Trimming removed 2 bases from V and 0 bases from J, with 4 bases in between. From germline, CDR1 is SGHNT and CDR2 YYREEE (reference sequence). This CDR3 comprises 13 residues. The CDR3 sequence: CASSFSSTDTQYF. The CDR3 DNA follows: TGTGCCAGCAGCTTCAGTAGCACAGATACGCAGTATTTT. The entire variable domain, with the rest obtained from reference TRBV5-4 and TRBJ2-3, is as follows: ETGVTQSPTHLIKTRGQQVTLRCSSQSGHNTVSWYQQALGQGPQFIFQYYREEENGRGNFPPRFSGLQFPNYSSELNVNALELDDSALYLCASSFSSTDTQYFGPGTRLTVL.

The V call is TRBV7-9, the J call TRBJ2-5, with 9 bases identical to TRBD2. This CDR3 spans 15 amino acids. Germline V gives CDR1 SEHNR, CDR2 FQNEAQ (reference sequence). After removal of 5 bases from V and 6 bases from J, the junction contained 10 bases not matched to a gene. The CDR3 DNA is TGTGCCAGCAGCAACGGGACTAGCTATAGCCAGACCCAGTACTTC. Translated, it gives CASSNGTSYSQTQYF.

V is TRBV7-2 and J is TRBJ2-7; tentative D call: TRBD2 (6 bases). There are 15 residues in the CDR3. Germline values: CDR1 SGHTA, CDR2 FQGNSA. Trimming took 0 bases from V and 3 from J, leaving 12 bases between them. The CDR3 DNA is TGTGCCAGCAGCTTAGCTGGGACTGGGAACTACGAGCAGTACTTC. Translating it yields CASSLAGTGNYEQYF.

The rearrangement joins TRBV27 to TRBJ2-1, with D perhaps TRBD2 (5 bases). The CDR3 covers 17 residues. Germline V gene sequence: CDR1 MNHEY, CDR2 SMNVEV (reference sequence). V lost 1 base to trimming and J lost 1 base, with 14 bases between them. CDR3 region: CASSLYTGLASYNEQFF. The CDR3 nucleotides are TGTGCCAGCAGTTTATACACGGGGTTGGCGTCCTACAATGAGCAGTTCTTC.

The CDR3 here is CASSLSPTGELFF. The CDR3 nucleotides read TGTGCCAGCAGCTTATCTCCCACCGGGGAGCTGTTTTTT. The V gene is TRBV7-9, the J gene TRBJ2-2; D is unresolved. The germline V gene has CDR1 SEHNR and CDR2 FQNEAQ (reference sequence). With 2 bases removed from V and 4 bases from J, the gap between germline ends came to 5 bases. The CDR3 is made up of 13 amino acids.

V and J are TRBV7-2 and TRBJ1-2, with D uncertain. The V and J ends lost 3 bases and 4 bases respectively, with 18 bases between them. This CDR3 contains 16 residues. Germline lookup yields CDR1 SGHTA and CDR2 FQGNSA. The CDR3: CASSFLSGGRPYGYTF. The CDR3 nucleotides read TGTGCCAGCAGCTTTCTATCCGGCGGGCGACCCTATGGCTACACCTTC.

V gene TRBV5-6 combines with J gene TRBJ1-1; D is possibly TRBD1 (5 bases). The germline V gene has CDR1 SGHDT and CDR2 YYEEEE. This CDR3 is 16 amino acids long. The V end lost 3 bases, the J end lost 5 bases, and 20 bases lay between the germline ends. The CDR3: CASSSLTGGETTEAFF. The CDR3 DNA reads as TGTGCCAGCAGCTCACTGACGGGGGGGGAGACGACTGAAGCTTTCTTT.

The chain couples TRBV5-6 to TRBJ2-5; 8 nucleotides agree with TRBD1. The junction had 12 bases not matched to a gene; V was cut back by 4 bases and J by 4 bases. The CDR3 spans 16 residues. From germline, CDR1 is SGHDT and CDR2 YYEEEE. CDR3 bases: TGTGCCAGCAGCGGAGGGCAGGGGGCAATCGGAGAGACCCAGTACTTC. Its translation: CASSGGQGAIGETQYF.

This clone was found once. The chain carries TRBV28 and TRBJ2-5; 7 nucleotides match TRBD2. This CDR3 has 17 amino acids. The V gene's germline CDR1 is MDHEN and CDR2 SYDVKM. J gave up 1 base and V 7 bases, and 15 bases lay outside the gene matches. The CDR3 here is CASTTSLGGGLQETQYF. The DNA of the CDR3 is TGTGCCAGCACCACAAGTTTGGGGGGAGGGCTCCAAGAGACCCAGTACTTC.

The V gene is TRBV7-2, the J gene TRBJ1-2, with D unresolved. The CDR3 is made up of 12 amino acids. Germline CDR1 is SGHTA and CDR2 is FQGNSA. Trimming shortened V by 8 bases and J by 1 base, and 8 bases separated the two germline ends. The CDR3 nucleotides read TGTGCCAGCGCTACTTATAACTATGGCTACACCTTC. Its protein is CASATYNYGYTF.

This chain uses TRBV25-1 with TRBJ1-3; 10 nucleotides align to TRBD1. Trimming at V came to 7 bases and at J to 2 bases, leaving 5 bases not matched to a gene. In germline, CDR1 is MGHDK, CDR2 SYGVNS. The CDR3 is 15 amino acids. CDR3 region: CASKDDRGPGNTIYF. Written as DNA, the CDR3 is TGTGCCAGCAAAGATGACAGGGGGCCTGGAAACACCATATATTTT.

The chain links TRBV18 to TRBJ2-1; 7 bases line up with TRBD1. Per the germline V gene, CDR1 is KGHSH and CDR2 is LQKENI. The CDR3 spans 15 residues. Unmatched junction bases numbered 7, after V lost 5 bases and J lost 3 bases. The CDR3 reads CASSRGQVVYNEQFF. The CDR3 nucleotides read TGTGCCAGCTCAAGAGGACAGGTTGTCTACAATGAGCAGTTCTTC.

The J gene is TRBJ2-1, the V gene TRBV6-1; TRBD2 matches at 8 bases. CDR3 size: 15 residues. The germline V gene encodes CDR1 MNHNS and CDR2 SASEGT. The J segment lost 2 bases and the V segment lost 2 bases, leaving 2 bases of the junction unmatched. This CDR3 reads CASSENSGTYNEQFF. The CDR3, as DNA: TGTGCCAGCAGTGAAAATAGCGGGACCTACAATGAGCAGTTCTTC.

The chain is built from TRBV7-6 and TRBJ2-5; possible D gene TRBD2, 6 bases. Looked up from germline, CDR1 is SGHVS and CDR2 is FNYEAQ. V lost 0 bases and J 10 bases, leaving 21 bases between the germline ends. The CDR3 spans 16 residues. CDR3 DNA sequence: TGTGCCAGCAGCTTAGCCGCAGGTGCATCCTCGCGGGACCAGTACTTC. Protein: CASSLAAGASSRDQYF.

CDR3 in amino acids: CASSPPNSMSTEAFF. DNA of the CDR3: TGTGCCAGCTCACCACCTAACAGCATGAGCACTGAAGCTTTCTTT. The V gene is TRBV18, the J gene TRBJ1-1; D unresolved. Germline assignment: CDR1 KGHSH and CDR2 LQKENI. The CDR3 is made up of 15 amino acids. The V end lost 0 bases, the J end lost 4 bases, and 12 bases lay between the germline ends. The complete variable domain, with remaining parts taken from reference TRBV18 and TRBJ1-1, reads NAGVMQNPRHLVRRRGQEARLRCSPMKGHSHVYWYRQLPEEGLKFMVYLQKENIIDESGMPKERFSAEFPKEGPSILRIQQVVRGDSAAYFCASSPPNSMSTEAFFGQGTRLTVV.

V is TRBV14 and J is TRBJ2-1; D may be TRBD2 (5 bases). The CDR3 totals 16 residues. The germline gives CDR1 SGHDN, CDR2 FVKESK. Trimming took off 2 bases at V and 5 bases at J, with 16 bases between the two ends. This CDR3 reads CASSQLFTGSNNEQFF. DNA of the CDR3: TGTGCCAGCAGCCAATTGTTTACGGGATCGAACAATGAGCAGTTCTTC.

The J gene is TRBJ2-3, the V gene TRBV27, with TRBD2 matching over 13 bases. V dropped 2 bases and J dropped 3; count of bases not matched to a gene: 14. The CDR3 has 20 amino acids. Germline loops: CDR1 MNHEY, CDR2 SMNVEV (reference sequence). Written as DNA, the CDR3 is TGTGCCAGCAGTTTACGCCAGACTAGCGGGAGGTCCACGTGGACAGATACGCAGTATTTT. This gives the protein CASSLRQTSGRSTWTDTQYF.

This chain links TRBV5-4 with TRBJ2-5; 8 nucleotides align to TRBD1. The CDR3 has 14 residues. Germline V gene sequence: CDR1 SGHNT, CDR2 YYREEE (reference sequence). With 5 bases clipped from V and 6 bases from J, the junction kept 9 bases outside the gene matches. CDR3 protein: CASRPAGGGQTQYF. The CDR3 nucleotides read TGTGCCAGCAGACCAGCAGGGGGCGGGCAGACCCAGTACTTC.

This rearrangement joins TRBV7-9 to TRBJ2-3, with D possibly being TRBD1 (6 bases). This CDR3 has 12 residues. In germline, CDR1 is SEHNR, CDR2 FQNEAQ (reference sequence). The V and J ends lost 5 bases and 5 bases respectively, with 8 bases between them. CDR3 DNA sequence: TGTGCCAGCAGCGAAGGGGGAGATACGCAGTATTTT. Residues: CASSEGGDTQYF. Using reference TRBV7-9 and TRBJ2-3 for the parts outside the CDR3, the full variable domain is DTGVSQNPRHKITKRGQNVTFRCDPISEHNRLYWYRQTLGQGPEFLTYFQNEAQLEKSRLLSDRFSAERPKGSFSTLEIQRTEQGDSAMYLCASSEGGDTQYFGPGTRLTVL.

V is TRBV18 and J is TRBJ1-2; TRBD1 is a possible D gene (6 bases). V was pared by 0 bases and J by 8 bases, with 10 bases between. CDR1 is KGHSH, CDR2 LQKENI, per germline. This CDR3 has 13 residues. The CDR3 sequence is CASSPPDSRGYTF. The CDR3 DNA follows: TGTGCCAGCTCACCACCGGACAGTAGGGGCTACACCTTC.

The rearrangement joins TRBV10-3 to TRBJ2-3, with 12 bases matching TRBD2. Losses at the gene ends were 4 bases for V and 1 base for J; bases not matched to a gene: 3. There are 16 residues in the CDR3. Per the germline V gene, CDR1 is ENHRY and CDR2 is SYGVKD. CDR3 sequence: CAISGLAGAGTDTQYF. The CDR3 region has the DNA TGTGCCATCAGTGGACTAGCGGGGGCCGGCACAGATACGCAGTATTTT.

This chain links TRBV6-1 with TRBJ1-6; D is ambiguous. V was trimmed by 11 bases and J by 5 bases, leaving 13 bases between them. The germline gives CDR1 MNHNS, CDR2 SASEGT. The CDR3 loop spans 13 amino acids. CDR3 coding DNA: TGTGCCGCTTCTGGTTTAGATAATTCACCCCTCCACTTT. Protein: CAASGLDNSPLHF.

The J gene is TRBJ1-1, the V gene TRBV10-3, with D perhaps TRBD1 (6 bases). V lost 3 bases and J 7 bases, leaving 15 bases between the germline ends. The CDR3 has 14 amino acids. Per the germline V gene, CDR1 is ENHRY and CDR2 is SYGVKD. The chain's CDR3 is CAISEIRTALEAFF. The CDR3 nucleotides are TGTGCCATCAGTGAAATTAGGACAGCCCTTGAAGCTTTCTTT.

The chain is built from TRBV5-4 and TRBJ1-2, with 7 bases fitting TRBD1. CDR3 size: 13 residues. The V segment lost 2 bases and the J segment 2 bases; nucleotides outside the gene matches: 0. Germline lookup yields CDR1 SGHNT and CDR2 YYREEE (reference sequence). The CDR3 bases are TGTGCCAGCAGCTTCAGGGGGAACTATGGCTACACCTTC. This codes for CASSFRGNYGYTF. The variable domain in full, completed from reference TRBV5-4 and TRBJ1-2, reads ETGVTQSPTHLIKTRGQQVTLRCSSQSGHNTVSWYQQALGQGPQFIFQYYREEENGRGNFPPRFSGLQFPNYSSELNVNALELDDSALYLCASSFRGNYGYTFGSGTRLTVV.

Of note for this clone: Just one base apart from a much larger clone, this may be a read error. The chain carries TRBV6-1 and TRBJ1-6; 7 bases map to TRBD1. This CDR3 comprises 14 residues. Germline CDR1 reads MNHNS; CDR2 reads SASEGT. CDR3 in amino acids: CASRPGTENSPFHF. CDR3 DNA sequence: TGTGCCAGCAGACCCGGGACAGAAAATTCACCCTTCCACTTT.

In its sample, this clone was seen once. The CDR3 loop is CASSPVTDSPNTEAFF. DNA for the CDR3: TGCGCCAGCAGCCCGGTTACCGACAGCCCCAACACTGAAGCTTTCTTT. The chain has TRBV4-3 and TRBJ1-1; TRBD1 is a possible D gene (5 bases). V gave up 4 bases and J gave up 2 bases, with 17 bases separating them. CDR1 LGHNA and CDR2 YSLEER come from the germline V gene. CDR3 length equals 16 residues.

This clone was detected only once. The V and J genes are TRBV7-9 and TRBJ1-3, with D tentatively TRBD1 (6 bases). Germline assignment: CDR1 SEHNR and CDR2 FQNEAQ (reference sequence). Trimming pared 5 bases from V and 0 bases from J, leaving 14 bases between. The CDR3 extends over 16 amino acids. The CDR3 loop is CASSRGQTSSGNTIYF. The CDR3 coding sequence is TGTGCCAGCAGCCGAGGACAGACCTCCTCTGGAAACACCATATATTTT.

The chain is built from TRBV6-5 and TRBJ1-5; D is unclear. The CDR3 runs 13 residues. CDR1 and CDR2 from the germline V gene are MNHEY and SVGAGI. V lost 2 bases and J lost 3, with 5 bases in between. As DNA, the CDR3 is TGTGCCAGCAGTTACATCCACAATCAGCCCCAGCATTTT. As protein: CASSYIHNQPQHF.